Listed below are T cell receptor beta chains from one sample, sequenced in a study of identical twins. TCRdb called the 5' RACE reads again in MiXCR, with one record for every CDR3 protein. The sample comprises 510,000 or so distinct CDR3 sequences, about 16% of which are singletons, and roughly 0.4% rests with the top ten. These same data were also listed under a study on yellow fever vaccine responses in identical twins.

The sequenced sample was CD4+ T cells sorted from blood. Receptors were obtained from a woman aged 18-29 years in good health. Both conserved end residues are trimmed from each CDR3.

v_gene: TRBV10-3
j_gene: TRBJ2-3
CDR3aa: AIKAGGPTDTQY

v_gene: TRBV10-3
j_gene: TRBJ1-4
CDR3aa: ATWAGSNEKLF

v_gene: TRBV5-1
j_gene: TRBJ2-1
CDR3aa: ASSSTGTGSYNEQF

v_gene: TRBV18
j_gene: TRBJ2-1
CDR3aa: ASSQTSTSGDYNEQF

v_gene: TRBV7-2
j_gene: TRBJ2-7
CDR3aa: ASSFASGLYEQY

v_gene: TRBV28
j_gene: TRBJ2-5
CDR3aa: ASSFLQGTQY

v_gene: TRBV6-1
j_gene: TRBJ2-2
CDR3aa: ASKGQGKTGELF

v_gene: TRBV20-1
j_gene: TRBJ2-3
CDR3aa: SASATGGGGDTQY

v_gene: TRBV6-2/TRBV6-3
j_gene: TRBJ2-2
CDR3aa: ASSPSGGRLF

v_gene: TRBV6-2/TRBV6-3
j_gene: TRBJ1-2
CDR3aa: ASSTRNGYT

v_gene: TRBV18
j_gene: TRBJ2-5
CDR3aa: ASSSTGQNQETQY

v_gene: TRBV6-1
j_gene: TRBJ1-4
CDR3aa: ASSEALGLATNEKLF

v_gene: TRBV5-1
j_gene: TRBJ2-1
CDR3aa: ASSLGSGWMVSYNEQF

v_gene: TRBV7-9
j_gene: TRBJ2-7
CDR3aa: ASSPTGQGAREQY

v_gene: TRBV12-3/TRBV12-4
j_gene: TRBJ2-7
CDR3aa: ASSTRPAREEQY

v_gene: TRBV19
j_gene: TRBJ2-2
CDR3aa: ASSMGSGTSVYGELF

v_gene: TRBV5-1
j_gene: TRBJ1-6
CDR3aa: ASSPRTGKNSPLH

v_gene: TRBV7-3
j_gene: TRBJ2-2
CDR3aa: ASSLDTNTGELF

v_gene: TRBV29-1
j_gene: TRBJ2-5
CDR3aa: SVGPSASGGSETQY

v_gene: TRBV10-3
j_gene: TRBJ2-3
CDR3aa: AISEKGSDTQY

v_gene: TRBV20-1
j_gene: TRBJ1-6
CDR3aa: SAPGQGDSPLH

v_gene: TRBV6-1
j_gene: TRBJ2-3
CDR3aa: ASLRDYTDTQY

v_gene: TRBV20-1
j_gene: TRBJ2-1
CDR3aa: SARPRGSGSANEQF

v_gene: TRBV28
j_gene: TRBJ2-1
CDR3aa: ASTLQSVAEQF

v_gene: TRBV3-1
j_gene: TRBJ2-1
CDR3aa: ASSQGEGGFSLRV

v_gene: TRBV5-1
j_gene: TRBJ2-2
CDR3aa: ATRRLAGASNTGELF

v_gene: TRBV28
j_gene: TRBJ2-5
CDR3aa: ASMTLRETQY

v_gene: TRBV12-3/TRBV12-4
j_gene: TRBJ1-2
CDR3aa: ASSPLTGSNGYT

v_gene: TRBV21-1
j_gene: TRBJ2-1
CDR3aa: ASSMSGPNEQF

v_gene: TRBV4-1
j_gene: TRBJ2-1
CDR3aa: ASSQVWTSGEQF

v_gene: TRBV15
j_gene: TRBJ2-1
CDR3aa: ATSRSDRGRGNEQF

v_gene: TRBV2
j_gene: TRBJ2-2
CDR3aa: ASSPRQVNTGELF

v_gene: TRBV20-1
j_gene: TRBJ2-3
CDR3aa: SARDLASTDTQY

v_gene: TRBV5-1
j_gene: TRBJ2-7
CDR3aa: ASSWGSLAEQY